These 25 T cell receptor beta chains were all obtained from the same sample, sequenced in a study of tumor and adjacent non-tumor tissue in lung cancer. No cell sorting was done before RNA was extracted from the tissue. This non-tumor lung sample came from over 3 cm beyond the tumor edge. A modified ARM-PCR protocol with three rounds of nested PCR amplified TCRbeta. MiXCR was run by TCRdb on the multiplex PCR reads, yielding one entry per CDR3 protein. In the table there are tens of thousands of distinct CDR3 sequences, under 70% of which are singletons. Input material: distant non-tumor lung tissue. The receptor source for this set is a woman aged 50 to 60 with non-small cell lung cancer.

With regard to this clonotype: The junction shows a germline mismatch at one end, possibly a read error. CDR3 coding DNA: TGTGGCAGCAGCTCCCGACGGAACATTGAAGTTTTCTTT. It specifies CGSSSRRNIEVFF. The chain uses TRBV11-2 and TRBJ1-1; D remains ambiguous. Germline V CDR1 and CDR2: SGHAT, FQNNGV. CDR3 size: 13 residues.

This clonotype was counted between two and nine times. One end of the junction fails to match germline, which may point to a read error. CDR3 bases: TGTGCCGCTGACAGGGGGAATGGGCAGTTCTTC. Its protein is CAADRGNGQFF. The rearrangement joins TRBV6-6 to TRBJ2-1, with 9 bases lining up with TRBD1. The CDR3 totals 11 residues. CDR1 and CDR2 from the germline V gene are MNHNY and SVGAGI (reference sequence).

With regard to this clonotype: The CDR3 does not end in the conserved phenylalanine or tryptophan, so this is likely a read error. The limits of the CDR3 on the DNA are not certain, so only TCRdb's listed CDR3 is given. The CDR3 reads CSARDQRDSYNERFL. The chain is built from TRBV20-1 and TRBJ2-1; TRBD2, the table's D call, was not compared with the DNA. The CDR3 has 15 amino acids, counting both end residues. Germline CDR1 and CDR2: DFQATT and SNEGSKA (reference sequence).

The chain recombines TRBV4-1 with TRBJ1-5; D unclear. Deletions cut 0 bases from V and 2 bases from J, with 11 bases between. CDR3 length: 16 amino acids. The germline gives CDR1 MGHRA, CDR2 YSYEKL. The CDR3 DNA reads TGCGCCAGCAGCCAAGATTTACGGTACCGCAATCAGCCCCAGCATTTT. This codes for CASSQDLRYRNQPQHF.

This clonotype was recorded many times. This sequence joins TRBV20-1 and TRBJ2-7; D may be TRBD1 (6 bases). The V end was cut by 4 bases, the J end by 6 bases, with 16 bases between. The length of the CDR3 is 13 residues. The germline V gene has CDR1 DFQATT and CDR2 SNEGSKA (reference sequence). The CDR3 loop is CSAKRDILTEQYF. The DNA for the CDR3 is TGCAGTGCTAAAAGGGACATTCTAACCGAGCAGTACTTC.

Of note for this clonotype: A junction end diverges from the germline sequence, so it may reflect a read error. This sequence joins TRBV4-1 and TRBJ1-1; a possible D gene is TRBD1 (6 bases). CDR3 size: 16 residues. Germline V gene data show CDR1 as MGHRA and CDR2 as YSYEKL. CDR3 nucleotides: TGCGCCATCAGCCAGGATCGCTACAGGGCGAACGCTGAAGCTTTCTTT. Amino acids: CAISQDRYRANAEAFF.

This clonotype occurred once. Germline is not matched at one junction end, which may reflect a read error. The chain links TRBV6-6 to TRBJ1-2; D not resolved. Germline V gene sequence: CDR1 MNHNY, CDR2 SVGAGI (reference sequence). The CDR3 has 15 amino acids. In DNA, the CDR3 is TGTACCAGCAGTTACTCGATAGGGCCGAACTATGGCTACACCTTC. It yields the protein CTSSYSIGPNYGYTF.

A word on this clonotype: One end of the junction varies from germline; a read error may be responsible. The chain carries TRBV5-5 and TRBJ2-7; D remains unclear. The CDR3 runs 16 residues. CDR1 is SGHKS, CDR2 YYEKEE, per germline (reference sequence). The CDR3 sequence: CASSPAPGRNIYEQHF. DNA of the CDR3: TGTGCCAGCAGCCCCGCCCCAGGCCGTAACATCTACGAGCAGCACTTC.

A note on this clonotype: Since no conserved phenylalanine or tryptophan closes the CDR3, a read error is the likely cause. The gene calls are TRBV20-1 and TRBJ2-1; no firm D call. In germline, CDR1 is DFQATT, CDR2 SNEGSKA (reference sequence). Trimming left V 6 bases short and J 8 bases short, with 26 bases between. CDR3 length: 16 residues. For the CDR3, the DNA is TGCAGTGCACTGAACCCGGCCGCCAGGTACATCTATGAGCAGTTCCTC. It codes for CSALNPAARYIYEQFL.

This clonotype has at least ten counts. This clone may be a read error of a much larger clone one base away. The chain joins TRBV11-2 to TRBJ1-2, with 7 bases identical to TRBD1. J lost 4 bases, V lost 5 bases, and 4 bases had no gene match. This CDR3 region has 13 residues. The germline CDR1 and CDR2 sequences are SGHAT and FQNNGV. The CDR3 reads CASSATGVYGYTF. CDR3 bases: TGTGCCAGCAGCGCCACAGGGGTCTATGGCTACACCTTC.

Regarding this clonotype: The CDR3 does not end in the conserved phenylalanine or tryptophan, so this is likely a read error. This chain links TRBV29-1 with TRBJ2-1, with 11 bases fitting TRBD2. Looked up from germline, CDR1 is SQVTM and CDR2 is ANQGSEA. V was clipped by 5 bases and J by 7 bases; unmatched bases: 7. CDR3 length: 14 amino acids. CDR3 DNA sequence: TGCAGCGTTAGCGGGACTAGCGGCATGAATGAGCAGTTCTTA. Translating it yields CSVSGTSGMNEQFL.

As regards this clonotype: One end of the junction does not line up with germline, which may come from a read error. This chain joins TRBV20-1 and TRBJ1-4; D possibly corresponds to TRBD1 (5 bases). Germline assignment: CDR1 DFQATT and CDR2 SNEGSKA (reference sequence). The CDR3 is made up of 13 amino acids. CDR3: CSARDKANEKLIF. CDR3 coding DNA: TGCAGTGCTAGGGACAAAGCGAATGAAAAACTGATTTTT.

This chain links TRBV20-1 with TRBJ1-1; weak D call: TRBD1 (5 bases). The CDR3 consists of 16 residues. CDR1 is DFQATT and CDR2 is SNEGSKA in the germline V gene (reference sequence). The V end lost 0 bases, the J end lost 4 bases, and 18 bases lay between the germline ends. CDR3 amino acids: CSARDPPSGVSTEAFF. CDR3 coding DNA: TGCAGTGCTAGAGACCCCCCATCGGGGGTATCCACTGAAGCTTTCTTT.

This clonotype was seen at least ten times. The rearrangement joins TRBV5-6 to TRBJ2-7, with TRBD2 matching 10 bases. The CDR3 covers 15 residues. Germline V gene sequence: CDR1 SGHDT, CDR2 YYEEEE. Germline trimming cut 0 bases from V and 6 bases from J; bases unmatched to any gene: 6. The CDR3 loop is CASSLERLAGVEQYF. CDR3 coding DNA: TGTGCCAGCAGCTTGGAGCGGCTAGCGGGAGTCGAGCAGTACTTC.

Note on this clonotype: The junction shows a germline mismatch at one end, possibly a read error. V is TRBV4-3 and J is TRBJ2-7; D not resolved. The V gene's germline CDR1 is LGHNA and CDR2 YSLEER. The CDR3 runs 13 residues. CDR3 amino acids: CASGQVRATKQYF. CDR3 DNA: TGCGCCAGCGGCCAAGTTCGGGCCACCAAGCAGTACTTC.

By share, this clonotype ranks as medium-sized. The chain uses TRBV6-6 and TRBJ2-1; 9 nucleotides line up with TRBD1. The germline CDR1 and CDR2 sequences are MNHNY and SVGAGI (reference sequence). The CDR3 consists of 11 residues. J gave up 7 bases and V 10 bases, and 2 bases lay outside the gene matches. CDR3 sequence (DNA): TGTGCCACTGACAGGGGGAATGAGCAGTTCTTC. Translation: CATDRGNEQFF.

Concerning this clonotype: This likely comes from a read error, as the CDR3 has no conserved phenylalanine or tryptophan at its end. Because the CDR3's place on the DNA is in doubt, the DNA is left out and the CDR3 is given as listed by TCRdb. The gene calls are TRBV12-3 or TRBV12-4 and TRBJ1-5; the D call in the table, TRBD1, was not verified against the DNA. Counting both end residues, the CDR3 totals 14 amino acids. CDR3: CARSDTGGNRPQHI.

V is TRBV6-2 or TRBV6-3 and J is TRBJ2-7; TRBD1 aligns across 9 bases. In germline, CDR1 is MNHEY, CDR2 SVGEGT. This CDR3 has 14 residues. The CDR3 region is CTSSNNRGLGEQYF. The DNA of the CDR3 is TGTACTAGCAGTAATAACAGGGGGCTCGGCGAGCAGTACTTC.

With regard to this clonotype: Given a much more abundant clone one base away, this may be a read error. The V call is TRBV28, the J call TRBJ1-3; the D is unclear. CDR3 length: 14 residues. The germline gives CDR1 MDHEN, CDR2 SYDVKM. The CDR3 DNA reads as TGTACCAGCAGTTTATCCACAGCCGGAAACACCATATATTTT. The encoded protein is CTSSLSTAGNTIYF.

As for this clonotype: A much larger clone is a single base away; this may be a read error. The chain carries TRBV4-1 and TRBJ1-5, with D possibly being TRBD1 (5 bases). From germline, CDR1 is MGHRA and CDR2 YSYEKL. CDR3 length: 16 amino acids. Trimming removed 4 bases from V and 1 base from J, with 14 bases in between. CDR3 in amino acids: CASSPEDSVSNQPQHF. The CDR3 DNA reads as TGCGCCAGCAGCCCCGAAGACAGTGTAAGCAATCAGCCCCAGCATTTT.

To note about this clonotype: One end of the junction does not line up with germline, which may come from a read error. The CDR3 loop is CANGLKELNTEAVF. The CDR3 DNA reads as TGTGCCAACGGCTTGAAGGAGTTGAACACTGAAGCTGTCTTT. The chain employs TRBV11-1 and TRBJ1-1; no firm D call. CDR1 and CDR2 (germline): SGHAT, FQDESV (reference sequence). The CDR3 is made up of 14 amino acids.

This clonotype has a single count. The CDR3 end shows no conserved phenylalanine or tryptophan, and so a read error is likely. The chain has TRBV5-4 and TRBJ2-1, with 12 bases aligning to TRBD2. This CDR3 is built from 15 residues. CDR1 is SGHNT and CDR2 is YYREEE in the germline V gene (reference sequence). Trimming removed 4 bases from V and 9 bases from J; junction bases left unmatched: 8. The CDR3 loop reads CASSVTSGSSSEQFL. CDR3 nucleotide sequence: TGTGCCAGCAGCGTGACTAGCGGGAGTTCTAGTGAGCAGTTCTTA.

This clonotype was seen ten or more times. CDR3 residues: CASSLLSVGSQDIQYF. The CDR3 nucleotides are TGTGCCAGCAGTTTATTGTCCGTGGGCAGCCAGGACATTCAGTACTTC. This chain connects TRBV28 to TRBJ2-4; D call uncertain. CDR3 length: 16 amino acids. Trimming stripped 1 base from V and 8 bases from J, with 18 bases between. CDR1 MDHEN and CDR2 SYDVKM come from the germline V gene.

On this clonotype: The final CDR3 position lacks the conserved phenylalanine or tryptophan, pointing to a likely read error. The CDR3 loop is CANSPRAYEQYI. The CDR3 bases are TGTGCCAACAGCCCCAGGGCCTACGAGCAGTACATC. The chain has TRBV11-1 and TRBJ2-7, with a weak D call TRBD1 (5 bases). This CDR3 spans 12 amino acids. Germline-derived CDR1 and CDR2 are SGHAT and FQDESV (reference sequence).

This clonotype was found many times. The rearrangement links TRBV7-8 to TRBJ2-3; a possible D gene is TRBD1 (6 bases). The length of the CDR3 is 14 residues. The ends were cut back, 3 bases at V and 3 bases at J, with 10 bases in the middle. Germline assignment: CDR1 SGHVS and CDR2 FQNEAQ. CDR3 sequence (DNA): TGTGCCAGCAGCTTCACAGGGAGAACAGATACGCAGTATTTT. Its translation is CASSFTGRTDTQYF.